This T cell receptor beta chain is drawn from a study of shared clonotypes between healthy human individuals. Per germline, CDR1 SEHNR and CDR2 FQNEAQ (reference sequence). The CDR3 runs 18 residues. V lost 2 bases, J lost 0 bases, and 9 bases stayed unmatched. Using immunoSEQ multiplex PCR, the repertoire was profiled, and TCRdb retains in-frame clones only, with some absent. The repertoire has around 510,000 clones, about 96% of them found once; the top ten carry around 0.067%. This clonotype originated in a woman younger than 45 in good health. The sequenced sample was naive CD4+ T cells sorted from blood. Subset denoted: CD45RA+ positively selected. This sequence joins TRBV7-9 and TRBJ2-2; 7 nucleotides line up with TRBD2. This chain's CDR3 is CASSLRRVSGANTGELFF. The DNA for the CDR3 is TGTGCCAGCAGCTTACGAAGGGTCAGCGGGGCGAACACCGGGGAGCTGTTTTTT.